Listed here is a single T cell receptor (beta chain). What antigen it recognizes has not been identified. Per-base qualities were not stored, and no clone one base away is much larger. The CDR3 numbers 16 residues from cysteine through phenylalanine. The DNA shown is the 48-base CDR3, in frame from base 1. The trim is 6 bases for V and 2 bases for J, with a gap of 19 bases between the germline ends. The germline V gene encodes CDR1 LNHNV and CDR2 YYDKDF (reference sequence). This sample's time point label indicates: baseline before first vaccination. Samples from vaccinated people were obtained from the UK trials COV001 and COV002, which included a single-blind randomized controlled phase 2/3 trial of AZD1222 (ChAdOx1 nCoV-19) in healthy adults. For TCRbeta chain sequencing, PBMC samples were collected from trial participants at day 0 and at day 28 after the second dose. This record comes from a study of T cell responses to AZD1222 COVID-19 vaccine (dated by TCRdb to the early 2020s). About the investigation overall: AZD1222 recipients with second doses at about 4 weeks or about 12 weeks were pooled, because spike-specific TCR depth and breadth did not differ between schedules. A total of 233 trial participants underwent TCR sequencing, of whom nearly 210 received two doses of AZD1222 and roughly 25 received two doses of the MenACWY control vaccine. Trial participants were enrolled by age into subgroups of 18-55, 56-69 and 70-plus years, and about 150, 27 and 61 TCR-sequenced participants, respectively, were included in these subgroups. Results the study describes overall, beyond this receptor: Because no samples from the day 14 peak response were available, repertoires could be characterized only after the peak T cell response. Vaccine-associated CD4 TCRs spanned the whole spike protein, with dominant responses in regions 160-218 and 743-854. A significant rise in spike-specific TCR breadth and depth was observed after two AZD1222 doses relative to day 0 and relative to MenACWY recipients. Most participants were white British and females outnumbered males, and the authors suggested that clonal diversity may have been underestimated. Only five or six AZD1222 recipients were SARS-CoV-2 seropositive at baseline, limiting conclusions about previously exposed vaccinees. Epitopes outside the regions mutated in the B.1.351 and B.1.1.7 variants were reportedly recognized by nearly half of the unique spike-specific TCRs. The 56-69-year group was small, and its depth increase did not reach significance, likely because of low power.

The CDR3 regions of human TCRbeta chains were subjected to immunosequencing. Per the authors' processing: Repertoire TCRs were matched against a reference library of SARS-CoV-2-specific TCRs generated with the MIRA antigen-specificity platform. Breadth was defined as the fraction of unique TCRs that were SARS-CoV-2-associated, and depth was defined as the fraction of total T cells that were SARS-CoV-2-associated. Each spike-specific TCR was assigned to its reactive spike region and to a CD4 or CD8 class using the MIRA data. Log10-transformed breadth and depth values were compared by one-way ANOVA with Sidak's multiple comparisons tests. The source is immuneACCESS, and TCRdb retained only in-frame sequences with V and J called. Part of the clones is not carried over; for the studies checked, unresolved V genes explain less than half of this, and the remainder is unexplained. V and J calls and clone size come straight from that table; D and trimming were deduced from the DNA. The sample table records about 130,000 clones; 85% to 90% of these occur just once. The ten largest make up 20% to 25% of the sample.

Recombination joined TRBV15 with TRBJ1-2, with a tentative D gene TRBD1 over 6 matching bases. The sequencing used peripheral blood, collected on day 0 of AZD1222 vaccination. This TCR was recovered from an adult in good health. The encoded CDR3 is CATRTDRLPENYGYTF. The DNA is TGTGCCACCAGAACAGACAGGCTACCTGAGAACTATGGCTACACCTTC.